What follows describes a single TCR beta chain. Profiling relied on immunoSEQ multiplex PCR, and the TCRdb table lists in-frame clones only, not all of them. Counted here are roughly 30,000 clones, around 88% occurring once; the ten biggest clones make up around 0.78%. This sample was taken from a study of T cell changes during pregnancy in multiple sclerosis. The CDR3 spans 17 residues. Germline CDR1 is SGHNT and CDR2 is YYREEE (reference sequence). V gave up 4 bases and J gave up 1 base, with 20 bases separating them. The sequencing here drew on CD4+ T cells from peripheral blood mononuclear cells, taken in the first trimester of pregnancy. The sequence was obtained from a female donor in good health, enrolled as a control in a pregnancy study. This chain joins TRBV5-4 and TRBJ1-1; no clear D. The CDR3 region has the DNA TGTGCCAGCAGCCAAGAATATTTGGGCATCGGGAACACTGAAGCTTTCTTT. Translation gives CASSQEYLGIGNTEAFF.